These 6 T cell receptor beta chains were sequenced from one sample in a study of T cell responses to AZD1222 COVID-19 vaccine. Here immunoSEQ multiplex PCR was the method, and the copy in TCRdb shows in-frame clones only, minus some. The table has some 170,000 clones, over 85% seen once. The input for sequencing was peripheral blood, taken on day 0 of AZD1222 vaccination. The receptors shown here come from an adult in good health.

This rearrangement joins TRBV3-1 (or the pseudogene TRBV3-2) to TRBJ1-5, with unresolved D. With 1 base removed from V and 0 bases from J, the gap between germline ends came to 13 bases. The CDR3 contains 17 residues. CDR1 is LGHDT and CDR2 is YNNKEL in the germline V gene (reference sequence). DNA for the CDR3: TGTGCCAGCAGCCAAGGGACCACAGCGTATAGCAATCAGCCCCAGCATTTT. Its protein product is CASSQGTTAYSNQPQHF.

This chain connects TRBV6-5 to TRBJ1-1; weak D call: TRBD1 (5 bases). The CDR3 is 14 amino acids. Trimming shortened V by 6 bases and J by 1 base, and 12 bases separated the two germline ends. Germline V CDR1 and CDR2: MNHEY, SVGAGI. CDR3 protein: CASRGTPTNTEAFF. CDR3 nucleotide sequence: TGTGCCAGCAGGGGGACCCCTACGAACACTGAAGCTTTCTTT.

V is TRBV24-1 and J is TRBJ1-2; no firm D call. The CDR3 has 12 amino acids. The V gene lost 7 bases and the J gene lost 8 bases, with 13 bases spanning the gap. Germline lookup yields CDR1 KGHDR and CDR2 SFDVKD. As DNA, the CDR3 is TGTGCCACCAGGGGTCGGGTGGAGGGCTACACCTTC. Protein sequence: CATRGRVEGYTF.

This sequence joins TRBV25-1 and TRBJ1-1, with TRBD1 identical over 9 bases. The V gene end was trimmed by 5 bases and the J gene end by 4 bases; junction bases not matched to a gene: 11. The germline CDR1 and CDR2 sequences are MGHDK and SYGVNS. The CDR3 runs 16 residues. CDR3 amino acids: CASSQIQGAQVTEAFF. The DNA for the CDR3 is TGTGCCAGCAGTCAAATACAGGGGGCTCAGGTCACTGAAGCTTTCTTT.

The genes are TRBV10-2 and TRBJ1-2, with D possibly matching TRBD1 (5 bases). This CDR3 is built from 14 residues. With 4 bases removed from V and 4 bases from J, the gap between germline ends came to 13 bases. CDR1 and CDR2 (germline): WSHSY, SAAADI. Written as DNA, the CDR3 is TGCGCCAGCAGTGGAGGGAGGGGCGGCTATGGCTACACCTTC. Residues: CASSGGRGGYGYTF.

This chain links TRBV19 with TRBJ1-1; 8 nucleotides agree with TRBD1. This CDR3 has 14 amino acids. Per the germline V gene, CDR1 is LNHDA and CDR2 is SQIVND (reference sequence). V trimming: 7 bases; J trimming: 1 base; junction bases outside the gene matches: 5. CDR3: CASTPGTGNTEAFF. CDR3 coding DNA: TGTGCCAGTACCCCTGGGACAGGGAACACTGAAGCTTTCTTT.